This T cell receptor (beta chain) derives from a study of cytomegalovirus exposure and HLA in healthy donors. General study findings and limits: A later analysis found that most CMV-associated TCR beta chains appeared HLA-restricted.

Per germline, CDR1 SGHAT and CDR2 FQNNGV. The CDR3 totals 15 residues. After removal of 1 base from V and 4 bases from J, the junction contained 6 bases not matched to a gene. Points on this clone: What it binds is unknown.

Primers for the PCR totalled 60 Vbeta and 13 Jbeta. Sequencing used immunoSEQ multiplex PCR; TCRdb keeps in-frame clones, though not all of them. This sample's clone table lists 110,000 to 150,000 clones. The receptor comes from a male donor in good health and CMV-seronegative. The source material was PBMCs. The rearrangement joins TRBV11-2 to TRBJ1-1, with 7 bases matching TRBD1. CDR3 sequence reads: CASSLAAGGGTEAFF. The DNA of the CDR3 is TGTGCCAGCAGCTTAGCGGCAGGGGGTGGCACTGAAGCTTTCTTT.